Sequencing of this TCR beta chain was carried out in a study of shared clonotypes between healthy human individuals. Study-level points and caveats: Incomplete sequencing of sorted subsets was indicated by rarefaction despite large depth. Only blood was sampled, and tissue TCR repertoires likely differ from blood ones.

In the source study's methods: Owing to the provision of junction-only sequences devoid of quality scores by immunoSEQ, filtering differed. Some clones are missing from TCRdb's copy, which holds only in-frame ones; the method was immunoSEQ multiplex PCR. The D gene and trimming were derived from the DNA, and the V and J assignments and clone size from that table. Of millions of clones listed, more than 85% were seen once; the top ten hold 0.3% to 0.4%. To note about this clone: The antigen is not known.

The V gene end was trimmed by 2 bases and the J gene end by 2 bases; junction bases not matched to a gene: 7. This CDR3 has 16 amino acids. The germline V gene has CDR1 SGHRS and CDR2 YFSETQ. This receptor was obtained from a man aged 18 to 29 in good health. Some clones in this sample may be carry-over from other donors' samples. The rearrangement joins TRBV5-1 to TRBJ2-7; TRBD2 aligns across 10 bases. Material for sequencing was naive CD4+ T cells from PBMCs. Subset indicated: CD45RA+ positively selected. CDR3 nucleotides: TGCGCCAGCAGCTTTAGAGCGGGAGGGCCTCCCTACGAGCAGTACTTC. It specifies CASSFRAGGPPYEQYF.